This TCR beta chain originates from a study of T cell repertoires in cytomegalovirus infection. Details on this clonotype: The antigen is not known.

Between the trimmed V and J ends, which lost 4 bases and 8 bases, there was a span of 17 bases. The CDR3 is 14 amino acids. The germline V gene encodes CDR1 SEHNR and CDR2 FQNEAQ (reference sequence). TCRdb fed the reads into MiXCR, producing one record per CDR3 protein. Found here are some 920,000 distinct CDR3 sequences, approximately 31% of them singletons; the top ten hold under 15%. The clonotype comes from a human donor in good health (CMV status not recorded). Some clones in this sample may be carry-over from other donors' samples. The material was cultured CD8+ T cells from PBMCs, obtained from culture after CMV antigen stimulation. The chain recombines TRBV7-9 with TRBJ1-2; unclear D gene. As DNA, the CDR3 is TGTGCCAGCAGCTCGCCCGGGCCCCCGCGGGGCTACACCTTC. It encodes CASSSPGPPRGYTF.